One and the same sample provided the 26 T cell receptor beta chains below, sequenced in a study of identical twins. Using its own MiXCR run on the 5' RACE reads, TCRdb lists one record per CDR3 protein. The sample yields 460,000 or so distinct CDR3 sequences, about 14% seen once. These data are also associated with another study on yellow fever vaccine responses in identical twins.

The sequencing input was CD4+ T cells sorted from blood. The receptors were sampled from a woman younger than 35 in good health.

In its sample, this clonotype was seen a few times. This chain joins TRBV24-1 and TRBJ2-7; D call uncertain. Germline CDR1 reads KGHDR; CDR2 reads SFDVKD. CDR3 length: 15 residues. V was trimmed by 2 bases and J by 5 bases, leaving 15 bases between them. The chain's CDR3 is CATSDSQAVGDEQYF. CDR3 nucleotides: TGTGCCACCAGTGATTCCCAGGCTGTCGGCGACGAGCAGTACTTC.

This clonotype was seen at least ten times. The CDR3 loop is CASSQGTGTSGRNEQFF. The DNA for the CDR3 is TGCGCCAGCAGCCAAGGAACCGGGACTAGCGGGAGGAATGAGCAGTTCTTC. This chain links TRBV4-1 with TRBJ2-1; 15 bases are shared with TRBD2. Germline loops: CDR1 MGHRA, CDR2 YSYEKL. This CDR3 is built from 17 residues. J gave up 7 bases and V 1 base, and 5 bases lay outside the gene matches.

This clonotype was recorded a few times. In nucleotides, the CDR3 is TGTGCCAGCAGTTCCGGAGGGGGCCTGAAGACCCAGTACTTC. This translates into CASSSGGGLKTQYF. This chain links TRBV28 with TRBJ2-5; TRBD1 is a possible D gene (7 bases). The germline V gene encodes CDR1 MDHEN and CDR2 SYDVKM. CDR3 length: 14 amino acids. Trimming pared 4 bases from V and 6 bases from J, leaving 15 bases between.

This clonotype was counted at least ten times. The chain combines TRBV21-1 with TRBJ1-6; TRBD1 was called by the table and not checked on the DNA. TRBV21-1 is termed a pseudogene. CDR3 length: 15 amino acids. The CDR3 DNA reads TGTGCCAGCACCCTAATCCGGGACAGGGGGCGCTTGGAGGACTTT. Amino acids: CASTLIRDRGRLEDF.

This clonotype was counted many times. The genes are TRBV9 and TRBJ2-2; D could derive from TRBD1 or TRBD2 (5 bases each). V was clipped by 0 bases and J by 4 bases, with 13 bases between them. The CDR3 contains 16 residues. From germline, CDR1 is SGDLS and CDR2 YYNGEE. CDR3 region: CASSVDGGSITGELFF. DNA for the CDR3: TGTGCCAGCAGCGTAGATGGGGGTTCGATCACCGGGGAGCTGTTTTTT.

The rearrangement joins TRBV7-9 to TRBJ2-5; 8 bases align to TRBD2. The V gene end was trimmed by 2 bases and the J gene end by 4 bases; junction bases not matched to a gene: 9. The CDR3 spans 16 residues. Germline-derived CDR1 and CDR2 are SEHNR and FQNEAQ (reference sequence). CDR3 DNA: TGTGCCAGCAGCTTAAATAGCGGGGAGGTCAGAGAGACCCAGTACTTC. This codes for CASSLNSGEVRETQYF. The full variable domain, in which reference TRBV7-9 and TRBJ2-5 provide the parts outside the CDR3, is DTGVSQNPRHKITKRGQNVTFRCDPISEHNRLYWYRQTLGQGPEFLTYFQNEAQLEKSRLLSDRFSAERPKGSFSTLEIQRTEQGDSAMYLCASSLNSGEVRETQYFGPGTRLLVL.

The CDR3 sequence: CSALVRFNPPYEQYF. In nucleotides, the CDR3 is TGCAGCGCCCTGGTACGGTTTAATCCCCCTTACGAGCAGTACTTC. The J gene is TRBJ2-7, the V gene TRBV29-1; D ambiguous. Germline V lookup: CDR1 SQVTM, CDR2 ANQGSEA. V was trimmed by 7 bases and J by 4 bases, leaving 23 bases between them. There are 15 residues in the CDR3.

The table lists this clonotype with a few counts. The chain couples TRBV12-3 or TRBV12-4 to TRBJ2-1; D perhaps matches TRBD2 (5 bases). The CDR3 is 15 residues long. V lost 4 bases and J lost 2, with 12 bases in between. The CDR3 nucleotides are TGTGCCAGCAGTTCTCGGGGAAGTGCCTACAATGAGCAGTTCTTC. Protein: CASSSRGSAYNEQFF.

The rearrangement joins TRBV6-5 to TRBJ1-1, with D hard to call. Deletions cut 3 bases from V and 2 bases from J, with 7 bases between. The CDR3 is 13 amino acids. Per the germline V gene, CDR1 is MNHEY and CDR2 is SVGAGI. The CDR3 sequence is CASSYNGNTEAFF. CDR3 DNA: TGTGCCAGCAGTTATAACGGTAACACTGAAGCTTTCTTT.

The rearrangement joins TRBV14 to TRBJ2-1; possibly TRBD1 for D (5 bases). This CDR3 has 14 amino acids. V was shortened by 2 bases and J by 5 bases, with 10 bases between the two germline ends. CDR1 is SGHDN and CDR2 is FVKESK in the germline V gene. The CDR3 region is CASSQQGSDNEQFF. As DNA, the CDR3 is TGTGCCAGCAGCCAACAGGGTTCTGACAATGAGCAGTTCTTC. Complete variable domain (other parts from reference TRBV14 and TRBJ2-1): EAGVTQFPSHSVIEKGQTVTLRCDPISGHDNLYWYRRVMGKEIKFLLHFVKESKQDESGMPNNRFLAERTGGTYSTLKVQPAELEDSGVYFCASSQQGSDNEQFFGPGTRLTVL.

Only a few counts were recorded for this clonotype. V is TRBV7-9 and J is TRBJ2-7; D is unresolved. The CDR3 spans 13 residues. Trimming stripped 5 bases from V and 3 bases from J, with 11 bases between. Germline V gene sequence: CDR1 SEHNR, CDR2 FQNEAQ (reference sequence). In DNA form, the CDR3 reads TGTGCCAGCAGCCGTCGGGCCAACTACGAGCAGTACTTC. Encoded protein: CASSRRANYEQYF.

This clonotype was recorded a few times. The genes are TRBV7-8 and TRBJ2-5; 12 bases line up with TRBD2. The CDR3 is 17 residues long. Looked up from germline, CDR1 is SGHVS and CDR2 is FQNEAQ. Losses at the gene ends were 1 base for V and 1 base for J; bases not matched to a gene: 4. CDR3 nucleotides: TGTGCCAGCAGCTTAGAGCCGGGACTAGCGGGCCAAGAGACCCAGTACTTC. Its translation is CASSLEPGLAGQETQYF. Variable domain in full (rest from reference TRBV7-8 and TRBJ2-5): GAGVSQSPRYKVAKRGQDVALRCDPISGHVSLFWYQQALGQGPEFLTYFQNEAQLDKSGLPSDRFFAERPEGSVSTLKIQRTQQEDSAVYLCASSLEPGLAGQETQYFGPGTRLLVL.

The chain uses TRBV2 and TRBJ2-3; 8 nucleotides agree with TRBD2. Germline lookup yields CDR1 SNHLY and CDR2 FYNNEI. The CDR3 spans 14 residues. After removal of 11 bases from V and 6 bases from J, the junction contained 13 bases not matched to a gene. The DNA for the CDR3 is TGTGCCGACAGCGGGGGCCCTTTGGGCGATACGCAGTATTTT. Protein: CADSGGPLGDTQYF.

The chain joins TRBV5-1 to TRBJ1-1; TRBD1 matches 8 bases. There are 16 residues in the CDR3. Germline V CDR1 and CDR2: SGHRS, YFSETQ. V trimming: 0 bases; J trimming: 6 bases; junction bases outside the gene matches: 10. CDR3 nucleotides: TGCGCCAGCAGCTTGGAGCAGGGGGCGCAAATTTCTGAAGCTTTCTTT. As protein: CASSLEQGAQISEAFF. Drawing the rest from reference TRBV5-1 and TRBJ1-1, the complete variable domain is KAGVTQTPRYLIKTRGQQVTLSCSPISGHRSVSWYQQTPGQGLQFLFEYFSETQRNKGNFPGRFSGRQFSNSRSEMNVSTLELGDSALYLCASSLEQGAQISEAFFGQGTRLTVV.

The chain links TRBV6-2 or TRBV6-3 to TRBJ2-5, with 11 nucleotides matching TRBD1. The CDR3 runs 17 residues. J gave up 0 bases and V 6 bases, and 9 bases lay outside the gene matches. CDR1 and CDR2 (germline): MNHEY, SVGEGT. The CDR3 protein is CASSPGTGGAYQETQYF. The CDR3 DNA follows: TGTGCCAGCAGCCCGGGGACAGGGGGAGCGTACCAAGAGACCCAGTACTTC.

The sample holds many counts of this clonotype. This chain connects TRBV7-3 to TRBJ2-1; 7 bases are shared with TRBD2. Germline-derived CDR1 and CDR2 are SGHTA and FQGTGA. The CDR3 has 15 residues. V shed 2 bases and J 2 bases; nucleotides not matched to a gene: 3. The CDR3 sequence: CASSLGGVAYNEQFF. Here the CDR3 DNA reads TGTGCCAGCAGCTTAGGGGGGGTCGCCTACAATGAGCAGTTCTTC.

This clonotype appeared many times. The chain joins TRBV19 to TRBJ2-2; no clear D gene. Trimming took off 5 bases at V and 4 bases at J, with 17 bases between the two ends. From germline, CDR1 is LNHDA and CDR2 SQIVND (reference sequence). This CDR3 comprises 16 residues. The CDR3 loop reads CASSDSPRQATGELFF. For the CDR3, the DNA is TGTGCCAGTAGTGATAGTCCCAGGCAGGCCACCGGGGAGCTGTTTTTT. The complete variable domain, with remaining parts taken from reference TRBV19 and TRBJ2-2, reads DGGITQSPKYLFRKEGQNVTLSCEQNLNHDAMYWYRQDPGQGLRLIYYSQIVNDFQKGDIAEGYSVSREKKESFPLTVTSAQKNPTAFYLCASSDSPRQATGELFFGEGSRLTVL.

The gene calls are TRBV20-1 and TRBJ2-7; TRBD2 matches at 8 bases. The CDR3 extends over 12 amino acids. The germline CDR1 and CDR2 sequences are DFQATT and SNEGSKA (reference sequence). CDR3 DNA: TGCAGCGGGAGGGCCTATGATTACGAGCAGTACTTC. Its protein product is CSGRAYDYEQYF.

This clonotype showed up many times. The chain joins TRBV24-1 to TRBJ2-3; D possibly corresponds to TRBD2 (5 bases). V lost 4 bases and J lost 5, with 21 bases in between. Germline-derived CDR1 and CDR2 are KGHDR and SFDVKD. CDR3 length: 17 amino acids. This CDR3 reads CATSDPGLTRAKDTQYF. As DNA, the CDR3 is TGTGCCACCAGTGACCCGGGCCTTACGAGGGCCAAAGATACGCAGTATTTT.

This clonotype showed up many times. DNA of the CDR3: TGCAGTGCTCCAGAACCCGCGGGAGGGCCCACAGATACGCAGTATTTT. It encodes CSAPEPAGGPTDTQYF. The chain uses TRBV20-1 and TRBJ2-3, with 9 nucleotides matching TRBD2. Germline CDR1 is DFQATT and CDR2 is SNEGSKA (reference sequence). Losses at the gene ends were 5 bases for V and 2 bases for J; bases not matched to a gene: 11. CDR3 length equals 16 residues.

The gene calls are TRBV11-2 and TRBJ1-2; D is unclear. This CDR3 has 14 amino acids. Germline V gene data show CDR1 as SGHAT and CDR2 as FQNNGV. The germline V and J ends were trimmed by 7 bases and 4 bases, with 16 bases remaining between them. The DNA for the CDR3 is TGTGCCAGCATCCCTTTCGGGCGGACCTATGGCTACACCTTC. Amino acid sequence: CASIPFGRTYGYTF.

The chain couples TRBV4-2 to TRBJ2-2; 8 nucleotides line up with TRBD2. The CDR3 length is 18 residues. V was pared by 0 bases and J by 7 bases, with 13 bases of the junction left unmatched. CDR1 is LGHNA, CDR2 YNFKEQ, per germline. CDR3 nucleotides: TGTGCCAGCAGCCAAGATCACGGGAACCCGGGGGGGGGCGGGGAGCTGTTTTTT. It translates to CASSQDHGNPGGGGELFF.

This clonotype was detected ten times or more. This chain's CDR3 is CASSLRQGRPYEQYF. CDR3 nucleotides: TGTGCCAGCAGCTTACGACAGGGCCGACCCTACGAGCAGTACTTC. This chain joins TRBV7-9 and TRBJ2-7, with 7 nucleotides matching TRBD1. Germline lookup yields CDR1 SEHNR and CDR2 FQNEAQ (reference sequence). The CDR3 totals 15 residues. V lost 2 bases and J lost 2; bases outside the gene matches: 6.

The genes are TRBV20-1 and TRBJ2-3, with no clear D. V was trimmed by 5 bases and J by 6 bases, leaving 9 bases between them. The CDR3 totals 11 residues. Per the germline V gene, CDR1 is DFQATT and CDR2 is SNEGSKA (reference sequence). In nucleotides, the CDR3 is TGCAGTGCTCCGCCTTCCGATACGCAGTATTTT. Protein: CSAPPSDTQYF.

The chain combines TRBV18 with TRBJ2-1, with 7 bases matching TRBD2. The V gene's germline CDR1 is KGHSH and CDR2 LQKENI. This CDR3 contains 14 residues. With V trimmed by 4 bases and J by 0 bases, 0 bases remained unmatched. CDR3 bases: TGTGCCAGCTCACGGACTAGCTCCTACAATGAGCAGTTCTTC. This encodes CASSRTSSYNEQFF.

The V and J genes are TRBV6-5 and TRBJ2-1; maybe TRBD2 (5 bases). Germline lookup yields CDR1 MNHEY and CDR2 SVGAGI. V dropped 2 bases and J dropped 7 bases, with 15 bases sitting between them. The CDR3 sequence is 15 residues long. CDR3 DNA: TGTGCCAGCAGTTACCTGGGCGGAGGAGGAAATGAGCAGTTCTTC. It is translated as CASSYLGGGGNEQFF.